The 8 T cell receptor beta chains given below trace back to one sample, sequenced in a study of T cells in Graves' hyperthyroidism and ophthalmopathy. Template material for amplifying TCR beta CDR3 regions consisted of RNA transcripts. The TCR CDR3 first-round RT-PCR relied on the HTBI primer set. TCRdb analysed the multiplex PCR reads with MiXCR anew, one entry per CDR3 protein. The data contain fewer than 600,000 distinct CDR3 sequences, roughly 15% of them seen just once; the ten biggest clones take up approximately 13%. The source material was blood. The origin of the receptors is a woman aged 40 to 49 with Graves' hyperthyroidism.

The V call is TRBV3-1, the J call TRBJ2-2, with 8 bases fitting TRBD2. The CDR3 extends over 16 amino acids. With V trimmed by 4 bases and J by 1 base, 5 bases remained unmatched. The V gene's germline CDR1 is LGHDT and CDR2 YNNKEL (reference sequence). For the CDR3, the DNA is TGTGCCAGCAGCCTTATGGGACTAGTGAACACCGGGGAGCTGTTTTTT. It encodes CASSLMGLVNTGELFF.

The chain is built from TRBV15 and TRBJ2-3, with 9 bases identical to TRBD2. The CDR3 runs 18 residues. The germline CDR1 and CDR2 sequences are LNHNV and YYDKDF (reference sequence). V lost 2 bases, J lost 5 bases, and 14 bases stayed unmatched. The CDR3 nucleotides are TGTGCCACCAGCAGACTCCGGAGTATTAGCGGGGGCGGAGATACGCAGTATTTT. This translates into CATSRLRSISGGGDTQYF.

This clonotype was seen many times. V and J are TRBV3-1 and TRBJ2-3, with 8 nucleotides matching TRBD2. Germline CDR1 and CDR2: LGHDT and YNNKEL (reference sequence). V gave up 4 bases and J gave up 0 bases; unmatched junction bases: 6. The CDR3 totals 16 residues. CDR3 region: CASSPTSGSSTDTQYF. CDR3 bases: TGTGCCAGCAGCCCAACTAGCGGTTCTAGCACAGATACGCAGTATTTT.

V gene TRBV29-1 combines with J gene TRBJ2-7; 10 bases map to TRBD1. Germline V gives CDR1 SQVTM, CDR2 ANQGSEA. Trimming took 7 bases from V and 9 from J; bases not matched to a gene: 12. The CDR3 has 13 amino acids. CDR3 amino acids: CSADDRGQGGQYF. CDR3 in DNA: TGCAGCGCCGATGACAGGGGGCAAGGGGGGCAGTACTTC.

This clonotype has ten or more counts. This chain uses TRBV28 with TRBJ2-5; D might be TRBD1 (5 bases). V lost 3 bases and J lost 2, with 13 bases in between. The CDR3 runs to 15 residues. Germline V gene data show CDR1 as MDHEN and CDR2 as SYDVKM. CDR3 sequence: CASSFYTQAQETQYF. The CDR3 DNA reads as TGTGCCAGCAGTTTTTATACACAGGCGCAAGAGACCCAGTACTTC.

Many counts were recorded for this clonotype. The chain is built from TRBV12-3 or TRBV12-4 and TRBJ1-6; the D gene is possibly TRBD1 (5 bases). The CDR3 loop spans 13 amino acids. The germline V and J ends were trimmed by 6 bases and 9 bases, with 12 bases remaining between them. CDR3 sequence (DNA): TGTGCCAGCAGCCCCTCCAGGGTTTCACCCCTCCACTTT. Its protein is CASSPSRVSPLHF.

Ten or more counts support this clonotype. J is TRBJ2-5 and V is TRBV6-5, with 7 positions matching TRBD1. V shed 2 bases and J 4 bases; nucleotides not matched to a gene: 4. Germline CDR1 reads MNHEY; CDR2 reads SVGAGI. This CDR3 is 14 amino acids long. This CDR3 reads CASSYRGRGETQYF. For the CDR3, the DNA is TGTGCCAGCAGTTACAGGGGGCGAGGAGAGACCCAGTACTTC.

V is TRBV27 and J is TRBJ2-1; 8 bases fit TRBD1. CDR3 length equals 13 residues. Germline CDR1 reads MNHEY; CDR2 reads SMNVEV (reference sequence). With V trimmed by 8 bases and J by 8 bases, 8 bases remained unmatched. CDR3 DNA sequence: TGTGCCAGCCCGCAGGGGGCGCACGATGAGCAGTTCTTC. Protein: CASPQGAHDEQFF.